The 21 T cell receptor beta chains presented below share a single source sample, sequenced in a study of T cells in Graves' hyperthyroidism and ophthalmopathy. Amplified TCR beta CDR3 regions derived from RNA transcripts. The TCR CDR3 was amplified in a first-round RT-PCR using the HTBI primer set. TCRdb analysed the multiplex PCR reads with MiXCR anew, one entry per CDR3 protein. Counted here are 700,000 or so distinct CDR3 sequences, about 17% occurring once; the ten biggest clones make up 8.4%. Material for sequencing was blood. The source is a man between 18 and 29 years old with Graves' hyperthyroidism.

This clonotype was seen ten or more times. V usage is TRBV5-1 and J usage is TRBJ2-7; 13 bases are a match to TRBD2. This CDR3 has 15 amino acids. Germline CDR1 and CDR2: SGHRS and YFSETQ. J was trimmed by 1 base and V by 6 bases; bases with no gene match: 4. CDR3 region: CASKPGLAGSYEQYF. CDR3 DNA: TGCGCCAGCAAACCGGGACTAGCGGGATCCTACGAGCAGTACTTC.

In this sample, this clonotype turned up many times. This chain uses TRBV6-1 with TRBJ2-5, with 8 bases aligning to TRBD2. The CDR3 has 18 residues. V shed 5 bases and J 2 bases; nucleotides not matched to a gene: 16. Germline assignment: CDR1 MNHNS and CDR2 SASEGT. The CDR3 loop reads CASSYLASGSERQETQYF. The CDR3 region has the DNA TGTGCCAGCAGTTACCTGGCGAGCGGGAGTGAGAGACAAGAGACCCAGTACTTC.

At least ten counts were recorded for this clonotype. The chain has TRBV6-1 and TRBJ2-7; 7 nucleotides align to TRBD1. Germline CDR1 reads MNHNS; CDR2 reads SASEGT. Trimming at V came to 7 bases and at J to 2 bases, leaving 8 bases not matched to a gene. This CDR3 spans 14 amino acids. Written as DNA, the CDR3 is TGTGCCAGCATCGGACAGGTTCCTCCCTACGAGCAGTACTTC. It is translated as CASIGQVPPYEQYF.

Many counts were recorded for this clonotype. This chain uses TRBV2 with TRBJ2-3, with 7 bases matching TRBD1. CDR3 size: 15 residues. Germline trimming cut 6 bases from V and 0 bases from J; bases unmatched to any gene: 6. CDR1 SNHLY and CDR2 FYNNEI come from the germline V gene. The CDR3 loop is CASSRDSQSTDTQYF. The CDR3 DNA reads TGTGCCAGCAGCCGGGACAGTCAGAGCACAGATACGCAGTATTTT.

This clonotype has ten or more counts. This chain joins TRBV11-1 and TRBJ2-3; D is perhaps TRBD2 (5 bases). Per germline, CDR1 SGHAT and CDR2 FQDESV (reference sequence). Trimming took off 6 bases at V and 2 bases at J, with 9 bases between the two ends. This CDR3 has 13 residues. CDR3 sequence reads: CASRDSATDTQYF. Here the CDR3 DNA reads TGTGCCAGCAGGGACTCAGCCACAGATACGCAGTATTTT.

This clonotype was counted between two and nine times. The junction and the germline gene differ at one end; a read error may be behind it. The chain carries TRBV28 and TRBJ1-5, with TRBD1 identical over 11 bases. Germline V gives CDR1 MDHEN, CDR2 SYDVKM. The CDR3 contains 18 residues. DNA for the CDR3: TGTGCCAACAGTTTCCTAAGGACAGGGGGCTATAGCAATCAGCCCCAGCATTTT. It is translated as CANSFLRTGGYSNQPQHF.

This clonotype was detected ten times or more. This chain connects TRBV6-2 or TRBV6-3 to TRBJ2-1; possible D gene TRBD2, 6 bases. There are 14 residues in the CDR3. Germline V lookup: CDR1 MNHEY, CDR2 SVGEGT. V lost 0 bases and J lost 13, with 16 bases in between. Here the CDR3 DNA reads TGTGCCAGCAGTTACTCGGGAGGTAGGAGAGATCAGTTCTTC. It codes for CASSYSGGRRDQFF.

In its sample, this clonotype was seen many times. The V gene is TRBV2, the J gene TRBJ1-1; D gene unclear. Germline V gene lookup returns CDR1 SNHLY and CDR2 FYNNEI. Trimming left V 8 bases short and J 4 bases short, with 5 bases between. This CDR3 comprises 10 residues. CDR3 DNA sequence: TGTGCCAGCCGGGGCACTGAAGCTTTCTTT. The encoded protein is CASRGTEAFF.

There are many counts of this clonotype. The V call is TRBV2, the J call TRBJ2-1; a possible D gene is TRBD2 (6 bases). This CDR3 is 12 amino acids long. V dropped 7 bases and J dropped 7 bases, with 11 bases sitting between them. Germline CDR1 SNHLY, CDR2 FYNNEI. CDR3 nucleotides: TGTGCCAGCAAGGGACTCGGTAATGAGCAGTTCTTC. It translates to CASKGLGNEQFF.

The V gene is TRBV12-3 or TRBV12-4, the J gene TRBJ1-1; tentative D call: TRBD1 (5 bases). V was shortened by 3 bases and J by 6 bases, with 17 bases between the two germline ends. The CDR3 covers 15 residues. The CDR3 region is CASSLGVGERAEAFF. DNA of the CDR3: TGTGCCAGCAGTTTGGGCGTGGGGGAGAGGGCTGAAGCTTTCTTT.

The chain combines TRBV27 with TRBJ2-6; no reliable D call. V gave up 5 bases and J gave up 1 base, with 9 bases separating them. There are 15 residues in the CDR3. Germline V gives CDR1 MNHEY, CDR2 SMNVEV (reference sequence). The CDR3 loop is CASSPQFSGANVLTF. The CDR3 DNA follows: TGTGCCAGCAGTCCACAGTTTTCTGGGGCCAACGTCCTGACTTTC. The full variable domain, completed using reference TRBV27 and TRBJ2-6, is EAQVTQNPRYLITVTGKKLTVTCSQNMNHEYMSWYRQDPGLGLRQIYYSMNVEVTDKGDVPEGYKVSRKEKRNFPLILESPSPNQTSLYFCASSPQFSGANVLTFGAGSRLTVL.

This clonotype appeared a few times. The chain links TRBV30 to TRBJ2-3; TRBD1 matches at 12 bases. Germline CDR1 reads GTSNPN; CDR2 reads SVGIG (reference sequence). With V trimmed by 0 bases and J by 1 base, 11 bases remained unmatched. This CDR3 contains 19 residues. DNA for the CDR3: TGTGCCTGGAGTGTACCGGGGACAGGGGGCCTCTTGGGCACAGATACGCAGTATTTT. Translated: CAWSVPGTGGLLGTDTQYF. Complete variable domain (other parts from reference TRBV30 and TRBJ2-3): SQTIHQWPATLVQPVGSPLSLECTVEGTSNPNLYWYRQAAGRGLQLLFYSVGIGQISSEVPQNLSASRPQDRQFILSSKKLLLSDSGFYLCAWSVPGTGGLLGTDTQYFGPGTRLTVL.

The V gene is TRBV6-1, the J gene TRBJ2-3, with D perhaps matching TRBD1 or TRBD2 (6 bases each). Germline V lookup: CDR1 MNHNS, CDR2 SASEGT. V lost 4 bases to trimming and J lost 0 bases, with 11 bases between them. The CDR3 has 15 amino acids. The CDR3 is CASSAQGTSTDTQYF. CDR3 DNA: TGTGCCAGCAGTGCCCAGGGGACTAGCACAGATACGCAGTATTTT.

There are a few counts of this clonotype. The gene calls are TRBV20-1 and TRBJ2-7; D perhaps matches TRBD2 (5 bases). The CDR3 loop spans 12 amino acids. Trimming left V 1 base short and J 7 bases short, with 11 bases between. Germline V gene lookup returns CDR1 DFQATT and CDR2 SNEGSKA (reference sequence). The CDR3 nucleotides read TGCAGTGCTAGAGTCCCGGGGTGGGAGCAGTACTTC. Its translation is CSARVPGWEQYF.

This clonotype turned up a few times. V gene TRBV20-1 combines with J gene TRBJ2-7; 9 bases match TRBD2. Germline lookup yields CDR1 DFQATT and CDR2 SNEGSKA (reference sequence). This CDR3 region has 12 residues. The CDR3 region is CTPGLATYEQYF. CDR3 DNA: TGCACCCCTGGACTAGCGACCTACGAGCAGTACTTC.

This clonotype has at least ten counts. The CDR3: CASSPRGRKNEQYF. The CDR3 DNA reads TGTGCCAGCAGCCCGAGGGGGCGTAAGAACGAGCAGTACTTC. V and J are TRBV7-9 and TRBJ2-7, with 7 bases fitting TRBD1. Looked up from germline, CDR1 is SEHNR and CDR2 is FQNEAQ (reference sequence). This CDR3 is 14 amino acids long. Unmatched junction bases numbered 9, after V lost 5 bases and J lost 5 bases.

In its sample, this clonotype was seen many times. This rearrangement joins TRBV12-3 or TRBV12-4 to TRBJ2-1; 10 bases are a match to TRBD2. The length of the CDR3 is 19 residues. V gave up 3 bases and J gave up 0 bases; unmatched junction bases: 11. The CDR3 nucleotides read TGTGCCAGCAGTTTCATCACTAGCGGGATATACGCCTCCTACAATGAGCAGTTCTTC. As protein: CASSFITSGIYASYNEQFF.

In regard to this clonotype: A read error is possible here, since a much larger clone lies one base away. This chain uses TRBV28 with TRBJ2-2, with TRBD1 as a possible D gene (6 bases). Germline CDR1 and CDR2: MDHEN and SYDVKM. V lost 5 bases and J lost 2, with 12 bases in between. The CDR3 sequence is 15 residues long. CDR3 coding DNA: TGTGCCAGCAGTCTGGACAGAATTAACACCGGGGAGCTGTTTTTT. Translated: CASSLDRINTGELFF.

The chain uses TRBV7-3 and TRBJ2-1; 9 bases line up with TRBD2. V trimming: 4 bases; J trimming: 7 bases; junction bases outside the gene matches: 14. The CDR3 has 17 residues. CDR1 and CDR2 (germline): SGHTA, FQGTGA. The CDR3 DNA reads as TGTGCCAGCAGCTCCCGGGTGGGACTAGCATCGACAAATGAGCAGTTCTTC. It is translated as CASSSRVGLASTNEQFF. The entire variable domain, with the rest obtained from reference TRBV7-3 and TRBJ2-1, is as follows: GAGVSQTPSNKVTEKGKYVELRCDPISGHTALYWYRQSLGQGPEFLIYFQGTGAADDSGLPNDRFFAVRPEGSVSTLKIQRTERGDSAVYLCASSSRVGLASTNEQFFGPGTRLTVL.

This clonotype was seen a handful of times. J is TRBJ2-7 and V is TRBV10-3, with D maybe TRBD2 (6 bases). V lost 8 bases and J lost 6, with 14 bases in between. From germline, CDR1 is ENHRY and CDR2 SYGVKD. CDR3 length: 12 residues. The CDR3 loop is CAIGRERGEQYF. In DNA, the CDR3 is TGTGCCATCGGACGGGAGAGAGGCGAGCAGTACTTC.

This clonotype has just a few counts. This chain links TRBV7-9 with TRBJ2-1; TRBD2 aligns across 14 bases. V lost 8 bases to trimming and J lost 5 bases; unmatched junction nucleotides: 2. The germline gives CDR1 SEHNR, CDR2 FQNEAQ (reference sequence). The CDR3 contains 14 residues. In nucleotides, the CDR3 is TGTGCCAGCCTGGGACTAGCGGGAGACAATGAGCAGTTCTTC. Its translation is CASLGLAGDNEQFF.